Each of the 26 T cell receptor beta chains below was sequenced from the same sample in a study of PD-L1 blockade in urothelial cancer. Clones were sequenced by immunoSEQ multiplex PCR, and TCRdb holds only the in-frame ones, with some missing. Among about 47,000 clones listed, 80% were seen once. Time point meaning: pretreatment peripheral blood. Here the sequenced sample was PBMCs, taken around atezolizumab (anti-PD-L1) treatment. These receptor sequences come from a man aged 55 to 70 with urothelial cancer.

This chain links TRBV28 with TRBJ1-2, with D unresolved. V was cut by 7 bases and J by 6 bases, with 18 bases left in between. This CDR3 is built from 14 residues. CDR1 is MDHEN and CDR2 is SYDVKM in the germline V gene. The CDR3 loop reads CASTQDSRVDGYTF. In DNA form, the CDR3 reads TGTGCCAGCACCCAGGACTCCCGGGTGGATGGCTACACCTTC.

The genes are TRBV19 and TRBJ2-7; a possible D gene is TRBD2 (5 bases). Germline V gives CDR1 LNHDA, CDR2 SQIVND (reference sequence). Between the trimmed V and J ends, which lost 3 bases and 6 bases, there was a span of 9 bases. The CDR3 runs to 12 residues. CDR3: CASSMGGSEQYF. CDR3 sequence (DNA): TGTGCCAGTAGTATGGGCGGGTCCGAGCAGTACTTC.

V usage is TRBV2 and J usage is TRBJ1-2; 10 nucleotides align to TRBD1. In germline, CDR1 is SNHLY, CDR2 FYNNEI. J lost 8 bases, V lost 3 bases, and 15 bases had no gene match. This CDR3 has 17 amino acids. CDR3 protein: CASSESDRGRPLLGYTF. As DNA, the CDR3 is TGTGCCAGCAGTGAGTCCGACAGGGGGCGCCCCCTGTTGGGCTACACCTTC.

This clone was seen once. This chain connects TRBV28 to TRBJ1-3, with 9 bases fitting TRBD1. Looked up from germline, CDR1 is MDHEN and CDR2 is SYDVKM. The CDR3 consists of 16 residues. V lost 2 bases, J lost 2 bases, and 4 bases stayed unmatched. The CDR3: CASSLLGTGPGNTIYF. The CDR3 coding sequence is TGTGCCAGCAGTTTACTTGGGACAGGGCCTGGAAACACCATATATTTT.

The chain couples TRBV28 to TRBJ1-1; 9 nucleotides match TRBD1. CDR1 is MDHEN, CDR2 SYDVKM, per germline. The ends lost 7 bases at V and 5 bases at J; junction bases unmatched: 8. This CDR3 contains 14 residues. CDR3 DNA sequence: TGTGCCAGCACCCGACCGGGACAGGGAACTGAAGCTTTCTTT. Its translation: CASTRPGQGTEAFF.

This sequence joins TRBV18 and TRBJ1-1, with 8 positions matching TRBD1. Trimming took 4 bases from V and 3 from J; bases not matched to a gene: 4. CDR1 is KGHSH and CDR2 is LQKENI in the germline V gene. CDR3 length: 14 amino acids. The CDR3 DNA sequence: TGTGCCAGCTCACTACTGGACAGGGACACTGAAGCTTTCTTT. Residues: CASSLLDRDTEAFF. The full variable domain, with the rest looked up from reference TRBV18 and TRBJ1-1, is NAGVMQNPRHLVRRRGQEARLRCSPMKGHSHVYWYRQLPEEGLKFMVYLQKENIIDESGMPKERFSAEFPKEGPSILRIQQVVRGDSAAYFCASSLLDRDTEAFFGQGTRLTVV.

A note on this clone: The sample holds other DNA sequences that translate to the same CDR3. DNA of the CDR3: TGTGCCAGCAGCCGAGACAGGGTTAACACTGAAGCTTTCTTT. Protein product: CASSRDRVNTEAFF. This chain joins TRBV28 and TRBJ1-1, with 7 bases that match TRBD1. The trim removed 6 bases at V and 2 bases at J, leaving 6 bases unmatched. Germline-derived CDR1 and CDR2 are MDHEN and SYDVKM. This CDR3 spans 14 amino acids.

V usage is TRBV6-5 and J usage is TRBJ1-2; a weak D match, TRBD1 (6 bases). Per germline, CDR1 MNHEY and CDR2 SVGAGI. The V gene lost 2 bases and the J gene lost 3 bases, with 10 bases spanning the gap. CDR3 length: 14 residues. The CDR3 reads CASSYRGTYYGYTF. In DNA form, the CDR3 reads TGTGCCAGCAGTTACAGGGGGACCTACTATGGCTACACCTTC.

This clone was picked up many times. The rearrangement joins TRBV6-1 to TRBJ1-1; no definite D call. V lost 4 bases and J lost 2, with 11 bases in between. The CDR3 runs 14 residues. Looked up from germline, CDR1 is MNHNS and CDR2 is SASEGT. The CDR3 is CASSGLQVNTEAFF. DNA for the CDR3: TGTGCCAGCAGTGGACTCCAAGTTAACACTGAAGCTTTCTTT.

The rearrangement joins TRBV7-2 to TRBJ2-7, with 7 bases fitting TRBD2. The CDR3 extends over 15 amino acids. Looked up from germline, CDR1 is SGHTA and CDR2 is FQGNSA. The ends lost 0 bases at V and 4 bases at J; junction bases unmatched: 6. The CDR3 reads CASSLAAAGPYEQYF. CDR3 DNA sequence: TGTGCCAGCAGCTTAGCGGCAGCGGGGCCATACGAGCAGTACTTC. Drawing the rest from reference TRBV7-2 and TRBJ2-7, the complete variable domain is GAGVSQSPSNKVTEKGKDVELRCDPISGHTALYWYRQSLGQGLEFLIYFQGNSAPDKSGLPSDRFSAERTGGSVSTLTIQRTQQEDSAVYLCASSLAAAGPYEQYFGPGTRLTVT.

This clone was counted a single time. The genes are TRBV6-5 and TRBJ1-5, with a tentative D call TRBD1 (6 bases). Germline assignment: CDR1 MNHEY and CDR2 SVGAGI. Trimming took 0 bases from V and 4 from J, leaving 10 bases between them. The CDR3 length is 15 residues. The DNA for the CDR3 is TGTGCCAGCAGTTACTCGAAGGACAGAAATCAGCCCCAGCATTTT. Amino acids: CASSYSKDRNQPQHF.

The J gene is TRBJ2-3, the V gene TRBV2, with a possible D match to TRBD2 (5 bases). Per the germline V gene, CDR1 is SNHLY and CDR2 is FYNNEI. The CDR3 consists of 16 residues. V dropped 7 bases and J dropped 0 bases, with 17 bases sitting between them. The CDR3 bases are TGTGCCAGCACCCCCGGCGGAGCGGTTAGCACAGATACGCAGTATTTT. Its translation: CASTPGGAVSTDTQYF.

The chain employs TRBV7-9 and TRBJ1-2; 7 bases line up with TRBD1. This CDR3 is built from 13 residues. In germline, CDR1 is SEHNR, CDR2 FQNEAQ (reference sequence). With V trimmed by 3 bases and J by 5 bases, 3 bases remained unmatched. CDR3 nucleotides: TGTGCCAGCAGCTTGGGACAGTCGTATGGCTACACCTTC. It encodes CASSLGQSYGYTF.

J is TRBJ2-3 and V is TRBV10-2; possible D gene TRBD2, 5 bases. There are 15 residues in the CDR3. Germline V gives CDR1 WSHSY, CDR2 SAAADI. With 3 bases removed from V and 2 bases from J, the gap between germline ends came to 12 bases. The CDR3 DNA reads as TGCGCCAGCAGTGAACGTAGCGTCGTCACAGATACGCAGTATTTT. Protein: CASSERSVVTDTQYF.

V is TRBV6-1 and J is TRBJ2-4, with D unclear. Between the trimmed V and J ends, which lost 1 base and 13 bases, there was a span of 14 bases. The V gene's germline CDR1 is MNHNS and CDR2 SASEGT. The CDR3 sequence is 13 residues long. The CDR3 nucleotides read TGTGCCAGCAGTGAAGGGAGTAGTATCGTGCAGTACTTC. Its translation is CASSEGSSIVQYF.

V gene TRBV25-1 combines with J gene TRBJ1-2, with 11 bases matching TRBD1. The CDR3 contains 16 residues. The V segment lost 3 bases and the J segment 8 bases; nucleotides outside the gene matches: 11. The germline V gene encodes CDR1 MGHDK and CDR2 SYGVNS. The CDR3 DNA is TGTGCCAGCAGTGACCATGGGACAGGGGGATTACGGGGCTACACCTTC. Encoded protein: CASSDHGTGGLRGYTF.

In its sample, this clone was seen a few times. The chain combines TRBV27 with TRBJ1-2, with 9 nucleotides matching TRBD1. After removal of 5 bases from V and 8 bases from J, the junction contained 9 bases not matched to a gene. The germline V gene has CDR1 MNHEY and CDR2 SMNVEV (reference sequence). CDR3 length equals 14 residues. CDR3 nucleotide sequence: TGTGCCAGCAGTAAAAACAGGGGGCTAGGGGGCTACACCTTC. Its translation is CASSKNRGLGGYTF.

The chain has TRBV28 and TRBJ2-7, with D possibly TRBD2 on 6 matching bases. The CDR3 length is 12 residues. Germline V gene lookup returns CDR1 MDHEN and CDR2 SYDVKM. Trimming stripped 7 bases from V and 4 bases from J, with 11 bases between. The CDR3 sequence is CASNPGGYEQYF. The CDR3 DNA sequence: TGTGCCAGCAATCCCGGAGGGTACGAGCAGTACTTC.

The chain carries TRBV7-2 and TRBJ2-1, with 9 positions matching TRBD2. J was trimmed by 5 bases and V by 1 base; bases with no gene match: 6. Germline CDR1 reads SGHTA; CDR2 reads FQGNSA. The CDR3 has 16 residues. This CDR3 is CASSLVASGTNNEQFF. CDR3 DNA sequence: TGTGCCAGCAGCTTAGTGGCTAGCGGGACCAACAATGAGCAGTTCTTC.

The chain employs TRBV28 and TRBJ1-2, with D tentatively TRBD1 (6 bases). Germline CDR1 and CDR2: MDHEN and SYDVKM. V was cut by 6 bases and J by 7 bases, with 15 bases left in between. The CDR3 runs 13 residues. The CDR3 is CASSRGRAGGYTF. In DNA form, the CDR3 reads TGTGCCAGCAGCAGGGGTCGCGCAGGTGGCTACACCTTC.

The chain is built from TRBV5-1 and TRBJ2-1, with TRBD2 matching over 8 bases. This CDR3 contains 17 residues. Losses at the gene ends were 1 base for V and 4 bases for J; bases not matched to a gene: 10. CDR1 and CDR2 (germline): SGHRS, YFSETQ. The CDR3 coding sequence is TGCGCCAGCAGCTTGTTAAGCAGCGGGAGTTCGTACAATGAGCAGTTCTTC. Amino acid sequence: CASSLLSSGSSYNEQFF.

CDR3: CASSLTYYQETQYF. CDR3 nucleotides: TGTGCCAGCAGCCTGACATACTACCAAGAGACCCAGTACTTC. The rearrangement links TRBV11-2 to TRBJ2-5; no clear D. This CDR3 is 14 amino acids long. Trimming left V 5 bases short and J 0 bases short, with 10 bases between. CDR1 and CDR2 (germline): SGHAT, FQNNGV.

This clone has just a few counts. The V and J genes are TRBV13 and TRBJ1-1; 8 nucleotides align to TRBD1. After removal of 4 bases from V and 3 bases from J, the junction contained 10 bases not matched to a gene. The CDR3 loop spans 16 amino acids. Germline CDR1 reads PRHDT; CDR2 reads FYEKMQ (reference sequence). The CDR3 loop reads CASSYVQGGFDTEAFF. DNA of the CDR3: TGTGCCAGCAGCTATGTACAGGGGGGGTTTGACACTGAAGCTTTCTTT.

This clone has just one count. The rearrangement uses TRBV4-2 and TRBJ2-3, with 10 bases fitting TRBD2. V lost 1 base and J lost 5; bases outside the gene matches: 0. There are 14 residues in the CDR3. Germline CDR1 LGHNA, CDR2 YNFKEQ. The CDR3 DNA reads as TGTGCCAGCAGCCAAGGGACTAGCGGAGATACGCAGTATTTT. Translating gives CASSQGTSGDTQYF.

This chain uses TRBV21-1 with TRBJ2-7; the D call TRBD1 from the table was never checked on the DNA. TRBV21-1 is a recognized pseudogene. This CDR3 contains 15 residues. The chain's CDR3 is CASSKAAAGRYEQYF. CDR3 nucleotide sequence: TGTGCCAGCAGCAAAGCGGCGGCAGGGCGGTACGAGCAGTACTTC.

The gene calls are TRBV5-1 and TRBJ1-6; 7 positions match TRBD1. V lost 1 base and J lost 6; bases outside the gene matches: 1. CDR3 length: 14 residues. Germline-derived CDR1 and CDR2 are SGHRS and YFSETQ. CDR3 protein: CASSLNRGNSPLHF. DNA for the CDR3: TGCGCCAGCAGCTTGAACAGGGGTAATTCACCCCTCCACTTT.